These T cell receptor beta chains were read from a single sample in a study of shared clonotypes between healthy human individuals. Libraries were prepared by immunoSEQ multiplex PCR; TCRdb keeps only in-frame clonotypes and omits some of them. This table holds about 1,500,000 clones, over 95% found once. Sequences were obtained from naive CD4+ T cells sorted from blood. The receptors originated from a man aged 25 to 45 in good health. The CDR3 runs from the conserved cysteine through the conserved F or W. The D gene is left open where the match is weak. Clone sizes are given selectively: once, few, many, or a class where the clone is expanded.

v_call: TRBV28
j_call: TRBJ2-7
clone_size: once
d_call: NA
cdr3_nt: TGTGCCAGCAGCCTGCGCCAGAGCGCCGAGCAGTACTTC
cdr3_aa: CASSLRQSAEQYF

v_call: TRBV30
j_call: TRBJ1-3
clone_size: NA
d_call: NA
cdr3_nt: TGTGCCTGGATTGGGGGGCTGGGAAACACCATATATTTT
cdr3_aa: CAWIGGLGNTIYF

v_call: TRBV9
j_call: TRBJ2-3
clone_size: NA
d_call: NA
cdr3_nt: TGTGCCAGCAGCCTGGACGTAACAGATACGCAGTATTTT
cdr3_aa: CASSLDVTDTQYF

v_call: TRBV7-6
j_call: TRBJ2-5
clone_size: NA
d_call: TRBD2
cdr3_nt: TGTGCCAGCAGCGTGGGGTCGGGACTAGCACCGAGGGAGACCCAGTACTTC
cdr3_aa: CASSVGSGLAPRETQYF

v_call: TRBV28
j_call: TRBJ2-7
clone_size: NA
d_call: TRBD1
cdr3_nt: TGTGCCAGCAGTTTCAACCGGGACAGGGGTCGCGAGCAGTACTTC
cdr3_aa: CASSFNRDRGREQYF

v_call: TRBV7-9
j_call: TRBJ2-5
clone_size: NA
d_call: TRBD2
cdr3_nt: TGTGCCAGCAGCCCGAGGGCGGGGGAGGCGACCCAGTACTTC
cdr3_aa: CASSPRAGEATQYF

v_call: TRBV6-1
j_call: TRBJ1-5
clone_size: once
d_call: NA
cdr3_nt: TGTGCCAGCAGTGAAGGTGGGTGGGGGAACCAGCCCCAGCATTTT
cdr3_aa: CASSEGGWGNQPQHF

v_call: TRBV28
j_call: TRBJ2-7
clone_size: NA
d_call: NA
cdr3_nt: TGTGCCAGCAGTTTATCAGGCTCGTACTACGAGCAGTACTTC
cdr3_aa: CASSLSGSYYEQYF

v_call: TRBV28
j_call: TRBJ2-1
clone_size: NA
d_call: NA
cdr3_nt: TGTGCCAGCAGTTTAGCTACCTTCGGGGATGAGCAGTTCTTC
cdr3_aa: CASSLATFGDEQFF

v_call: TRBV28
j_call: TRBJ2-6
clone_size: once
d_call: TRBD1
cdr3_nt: TGTGCCAGCAGTTCACCGGGACAGTCCTACTCTGGGGCCAACGTCCTGACTTTC
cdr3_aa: CASSSPGQSYSGANVLTF

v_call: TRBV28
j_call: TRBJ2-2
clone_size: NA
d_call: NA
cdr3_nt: TGTGCCAGCAAGGGGAGGTGGGCCGGGGAGCTGTTTTTT
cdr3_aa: CASKGRWAGELFF

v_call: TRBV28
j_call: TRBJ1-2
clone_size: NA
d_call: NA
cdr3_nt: TGTGCCAGCAGAAAATCGGGACGGAACTATGGCTACACCTTC
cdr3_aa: CASRKSGRNYGYTF

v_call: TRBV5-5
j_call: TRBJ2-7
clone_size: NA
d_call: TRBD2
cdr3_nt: TGTGCCAGCAGCCGAGGGACTAGCGGGACCTACGAGCAGTACTTC
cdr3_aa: CASSRGTSGTYEQYF

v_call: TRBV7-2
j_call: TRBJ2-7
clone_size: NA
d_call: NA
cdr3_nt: TGTGCCAGCAGCTTAGGACAGGTCAGCTCCTACGAGCAGTACTTC
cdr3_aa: CASSLGQVSSYEQYF

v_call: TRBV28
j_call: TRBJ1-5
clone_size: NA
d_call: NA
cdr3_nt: TGTGCCAGCAGTTTAAGGGGAGGGATGGGTAGTCAGCCCCAGCATTTT
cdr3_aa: CASSLRGGMGSQPQHF

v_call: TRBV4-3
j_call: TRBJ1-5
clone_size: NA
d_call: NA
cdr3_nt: TGCGCCAGCAGCCTCCTTGCGGGTCAGCCCCAGCATTTT
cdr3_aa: CASSLLAGQPQHF

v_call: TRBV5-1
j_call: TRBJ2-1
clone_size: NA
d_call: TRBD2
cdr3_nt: TGCGCCAGCAGCTTGGACGGACTAGCGGGAGGTAATGAGCAGTTCTTC
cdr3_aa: CASSLDGLAGGNEQFF

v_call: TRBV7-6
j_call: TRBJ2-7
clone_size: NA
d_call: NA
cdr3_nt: TGTGCCAGCAGCGTAACCGGGATTTTTCATTGCTTC
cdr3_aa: CASSVTGIFHCF

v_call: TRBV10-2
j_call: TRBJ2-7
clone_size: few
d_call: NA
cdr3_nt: TGCGCCAGCAGAGTAGAGGCGGGACGCTCCTACGAGCAGTACTTC
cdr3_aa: CASRVEAGRSYEQYF

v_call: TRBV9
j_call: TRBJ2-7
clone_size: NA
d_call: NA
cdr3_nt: TGTGCCAGCAGCGTAGGAGGGGACGTGGGGGGCCGATACGAGCAGTACTTC
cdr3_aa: CASSVGGDVGGRYEQYF

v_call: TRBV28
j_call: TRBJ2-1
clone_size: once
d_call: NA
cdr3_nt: TGTGCCAGCAGTTTTAACTCGCGGAGCTCCTACAATGAGCAGTTCTTC
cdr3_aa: CASSFNSRSSYNEQFF

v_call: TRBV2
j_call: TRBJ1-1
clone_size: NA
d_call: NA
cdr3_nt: TGTGCCAGCAGATTACTAAAGACTGAAGCTTTCTTT
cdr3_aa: CASRLLKTEAFF

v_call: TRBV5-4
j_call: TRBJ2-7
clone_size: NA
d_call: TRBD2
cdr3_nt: TGTGCCAGCAGCTTGGGAGCGGGAGGGCGCTACGAGCAGTACTTC
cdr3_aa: CASSLGAGGRYEQYF

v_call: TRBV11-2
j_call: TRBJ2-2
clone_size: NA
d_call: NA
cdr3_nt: TGTGCCAGCAAAGGGGGCGGGAGAAAAGAATCCGGGGAGCTGTTTTTT
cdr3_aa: CASKGGGRKESGELFF

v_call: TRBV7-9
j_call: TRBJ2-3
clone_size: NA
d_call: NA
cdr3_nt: TGTGCCAGCAGCTTGGCAGATACGCAGTATTTT
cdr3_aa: CASSLADTQYF

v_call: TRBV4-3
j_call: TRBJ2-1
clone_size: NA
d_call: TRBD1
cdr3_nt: TGCGCCAGCAGCCAGGTTAGACAGGGACAGCAGTTCTTC
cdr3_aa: CASSQVRQGQQFF

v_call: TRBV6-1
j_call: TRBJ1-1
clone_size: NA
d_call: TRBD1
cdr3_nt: TGTGCCAGCAGTGCGGGACAGGGGTTCACTGAAGCTTTCTTT
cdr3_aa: CASSAGQGFTEAFF

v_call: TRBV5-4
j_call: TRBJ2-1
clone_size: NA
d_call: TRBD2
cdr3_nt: TGTGCCAGCAGCTCAACTAGCGGGAGTTACAATGAGCAGTTCTTC
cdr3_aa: CASSSTSGSYNEQFF

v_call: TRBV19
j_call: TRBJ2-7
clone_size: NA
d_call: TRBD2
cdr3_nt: TGTGCCAGTAGTCGCCTAGCGGGACCCAGCTCCTACGAGCAGTACTTC
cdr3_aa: CASSRLAGPSSYEQYF

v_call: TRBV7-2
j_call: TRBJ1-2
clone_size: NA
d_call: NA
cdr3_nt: TGTGCCAGCAGCAAAGGACAAATTGGTTATGGCTACACCTTC
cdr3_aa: CASSKGQIGYGYTF

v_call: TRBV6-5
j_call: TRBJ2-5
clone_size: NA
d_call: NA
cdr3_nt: TGTGCCAGCAGTTACTTCGGGGGACGGGAGACCCAGTACTTC
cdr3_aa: CASSYFGGRETQYF

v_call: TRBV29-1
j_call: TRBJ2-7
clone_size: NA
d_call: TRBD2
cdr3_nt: TGCAGCGTTGGAGCGGGACCCTACGAGCAGTACTTC
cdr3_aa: CSVGAGPYEQYF

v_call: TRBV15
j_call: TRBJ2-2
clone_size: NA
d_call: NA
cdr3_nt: TGTGCCACCAGCAGAGGGACGGGGACATCTGTAAACACCGGGGAGCTGTTTTTT
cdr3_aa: CATSRGTGTSVNTGELFF

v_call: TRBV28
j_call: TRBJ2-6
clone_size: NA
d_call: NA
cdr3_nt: TGTGCCAGCAGTTTCGGTGGGGCCAACGTCCTGACTTTC
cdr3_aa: CASSFGGANVLTF

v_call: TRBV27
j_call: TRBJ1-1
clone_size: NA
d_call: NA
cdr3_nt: TGTGCCAGCAGTTTATCGAGGTACTTTGAAGCTTTCTTT
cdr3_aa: CASSLSRYFEAFF

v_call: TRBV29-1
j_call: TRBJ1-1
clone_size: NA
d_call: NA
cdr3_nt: TGCAGCGTTTGGACAGCTAGGAACACTGAAGCTTTCTTT
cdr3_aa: CSVWTARNTEAFF

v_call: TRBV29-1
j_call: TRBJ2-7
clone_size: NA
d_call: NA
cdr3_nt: TGCAGCGTTGGGAGAACGAGCGAGGGCGAGCAGTACTTC
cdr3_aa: CSVGRTSEGEQYF

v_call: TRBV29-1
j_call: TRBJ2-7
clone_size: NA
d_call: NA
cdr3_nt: TGCAGCGCTGGACCTCTCAGGGGCCACGAGCAGTACTTC
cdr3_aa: CSAGPLRGHEQYF

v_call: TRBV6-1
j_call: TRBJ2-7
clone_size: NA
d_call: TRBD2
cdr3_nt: TGTGCCAGCAGTGATCGGCAACTAGCGGGAGGGCCCAACGAGCAGTACTTC
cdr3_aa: CASSDRQLAGGPNEQYF

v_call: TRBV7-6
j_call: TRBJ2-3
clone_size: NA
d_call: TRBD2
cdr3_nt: TGTGCCAGCTTAGCGGGAGGCACAGATACGCAGTATTTT
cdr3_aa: CASLAGGTDTQYF

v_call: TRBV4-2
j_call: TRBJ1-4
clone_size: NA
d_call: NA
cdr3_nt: TGTGCCAGCAGCCAGGAACTTACAGCTGAAAAACTGTTTTTT
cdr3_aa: CASSQELTAEKLFF

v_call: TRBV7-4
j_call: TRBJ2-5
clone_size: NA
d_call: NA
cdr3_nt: TGTGCCAGCAGCCCAACATCTACGCGGGGGCCCCTGGGGTTTTTAATAGGGGAGACCCAGTACTTC
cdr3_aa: CASSPTSTRGPLGFLIGETQYF

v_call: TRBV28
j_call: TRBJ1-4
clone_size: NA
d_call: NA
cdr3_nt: TGTGCCAGCAGTTTATTCGGTGCAACTAATGAAAAACTGTTTTTT
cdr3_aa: CASSLFGATNEKLFF

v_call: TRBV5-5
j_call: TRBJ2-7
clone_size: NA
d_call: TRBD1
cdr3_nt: TGTGCCAGCAGCACAGGGGGCTCCTACGAGCAGTACTTC
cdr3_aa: CASSTGGSYEQYF